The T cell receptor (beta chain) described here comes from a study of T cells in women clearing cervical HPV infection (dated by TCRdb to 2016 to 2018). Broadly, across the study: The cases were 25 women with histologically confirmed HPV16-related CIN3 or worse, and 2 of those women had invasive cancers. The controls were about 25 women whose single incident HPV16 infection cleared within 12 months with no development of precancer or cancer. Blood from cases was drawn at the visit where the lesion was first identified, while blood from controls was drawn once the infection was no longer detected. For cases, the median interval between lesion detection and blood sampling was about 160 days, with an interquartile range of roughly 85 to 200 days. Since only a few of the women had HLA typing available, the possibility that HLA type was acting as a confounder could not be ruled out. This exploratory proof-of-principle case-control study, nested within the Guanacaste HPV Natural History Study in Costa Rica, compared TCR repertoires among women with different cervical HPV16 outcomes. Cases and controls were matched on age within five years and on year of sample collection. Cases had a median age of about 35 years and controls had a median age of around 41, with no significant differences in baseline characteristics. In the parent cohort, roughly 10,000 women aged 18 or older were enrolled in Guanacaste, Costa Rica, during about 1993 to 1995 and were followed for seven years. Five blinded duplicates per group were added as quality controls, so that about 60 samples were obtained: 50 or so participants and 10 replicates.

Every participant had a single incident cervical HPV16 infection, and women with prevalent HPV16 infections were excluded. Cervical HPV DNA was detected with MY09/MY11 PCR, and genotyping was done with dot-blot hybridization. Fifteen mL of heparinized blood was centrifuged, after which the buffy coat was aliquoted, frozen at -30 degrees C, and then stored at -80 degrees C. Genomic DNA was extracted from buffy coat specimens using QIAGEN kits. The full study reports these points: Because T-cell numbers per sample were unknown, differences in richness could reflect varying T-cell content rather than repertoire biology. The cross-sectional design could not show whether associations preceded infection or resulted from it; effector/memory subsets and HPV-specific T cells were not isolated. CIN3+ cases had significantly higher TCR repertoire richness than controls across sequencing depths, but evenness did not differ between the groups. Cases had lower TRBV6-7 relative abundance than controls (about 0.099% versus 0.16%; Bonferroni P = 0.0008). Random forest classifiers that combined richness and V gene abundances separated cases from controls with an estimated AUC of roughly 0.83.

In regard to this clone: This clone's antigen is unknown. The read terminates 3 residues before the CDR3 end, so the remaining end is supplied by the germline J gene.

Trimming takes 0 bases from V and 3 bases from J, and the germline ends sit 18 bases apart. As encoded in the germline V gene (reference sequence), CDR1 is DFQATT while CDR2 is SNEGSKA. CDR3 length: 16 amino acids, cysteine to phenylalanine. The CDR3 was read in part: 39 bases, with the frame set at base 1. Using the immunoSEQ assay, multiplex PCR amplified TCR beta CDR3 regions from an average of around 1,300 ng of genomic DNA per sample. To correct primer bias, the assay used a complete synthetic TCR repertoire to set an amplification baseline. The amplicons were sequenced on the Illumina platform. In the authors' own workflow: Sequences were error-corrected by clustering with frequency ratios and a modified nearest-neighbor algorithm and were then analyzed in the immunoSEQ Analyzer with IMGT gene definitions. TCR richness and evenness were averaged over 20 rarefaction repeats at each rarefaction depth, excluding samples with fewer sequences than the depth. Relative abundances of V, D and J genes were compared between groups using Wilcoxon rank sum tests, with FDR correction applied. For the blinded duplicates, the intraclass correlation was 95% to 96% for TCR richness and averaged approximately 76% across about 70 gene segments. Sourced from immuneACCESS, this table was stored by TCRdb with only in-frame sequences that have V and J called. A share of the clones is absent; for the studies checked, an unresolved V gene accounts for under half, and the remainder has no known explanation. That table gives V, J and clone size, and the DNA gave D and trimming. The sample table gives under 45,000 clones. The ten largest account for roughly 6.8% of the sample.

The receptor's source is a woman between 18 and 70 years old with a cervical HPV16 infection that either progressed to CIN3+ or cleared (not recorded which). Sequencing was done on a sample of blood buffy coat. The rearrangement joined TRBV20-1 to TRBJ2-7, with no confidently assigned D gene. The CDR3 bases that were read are TGCAGTGCTAGAGAGTCCCGACACACTCCCAACTACGAG. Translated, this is CSARESRHTPNYE. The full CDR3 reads CSARESRHTPNYEQYF.